The source of this T cell receptor (beta chain) is a study of chemoradiotherapy in HPV16-positive cancers. Libraries were prepared by immunoSEQ multiplex PCR; TCRdb keeps only in-frame clonotypes and omits some of them. The sample yields roughly 23,000 clones, around 67% seen once. The length of the CDR3 is 18 residues. V lost 2 bases to trimming and J lost 1 base; unmatched junction nucleotides: 7. The V gene's germline CDR1 is ENHRY and CDR2 SYGVKD. The chain couples TRBV10-3 to TRBJ2-6, with 8 bases lining up with TRBD1. This specimen was taken from a patient who underwent chemoradiotherapy. This TCR came from a human donor with HPV-associated anogenital cancer. The CDR3 is CAISERGQDLSGANVLTF. DNA for the CDR3: TGTGCCATCAGTGAGCGGGGACAGGATCTATCTGGGGCCAACGTCCTGACTTTC.